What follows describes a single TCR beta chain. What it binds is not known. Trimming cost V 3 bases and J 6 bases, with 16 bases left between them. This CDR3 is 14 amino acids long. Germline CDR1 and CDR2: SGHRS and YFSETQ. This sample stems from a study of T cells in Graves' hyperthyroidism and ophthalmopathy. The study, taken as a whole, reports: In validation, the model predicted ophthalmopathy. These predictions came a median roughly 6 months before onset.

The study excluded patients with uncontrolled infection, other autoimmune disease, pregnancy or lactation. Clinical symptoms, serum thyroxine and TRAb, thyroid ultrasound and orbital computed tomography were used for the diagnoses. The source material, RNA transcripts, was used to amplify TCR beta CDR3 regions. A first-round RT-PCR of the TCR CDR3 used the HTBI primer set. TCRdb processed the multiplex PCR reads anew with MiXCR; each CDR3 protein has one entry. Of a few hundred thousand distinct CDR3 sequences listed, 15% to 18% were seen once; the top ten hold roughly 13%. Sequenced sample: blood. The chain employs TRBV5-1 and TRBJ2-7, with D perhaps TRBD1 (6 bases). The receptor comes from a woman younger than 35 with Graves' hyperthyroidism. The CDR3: CASSSAQGFVEQYF. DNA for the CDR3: TGCGCCAGCAGCTCTGCACAGGGCTTCGTCGAGCAGTACTTC.